What follows are 18 T cell receptor beta chains derived from one specimen sequenced in a study of T cells in Graves' hyperthyroidism and ophthalmopathy (dated by TCRdb to about 2019). The receptor library was made with multiplex PCR. Sequencing took place on an Illumina HiSeq 2000. The TCR beta CDR3 regions were amplified from the RNA transcripts. A first-round RT-PCR of the TCR CDR3 used the HTBI primer set with the Qiagen OneStep RT-PCR kit. Through fastp at Q25 and MiXCR, TCRdb rebuilt clones from the public reads, retaining in-frame beta chains. Entries are consolidated by CDR3 protein sequence, retaining the most common genes and DNA. The sample table shows about 350,000 distinct CDR3 sequences, and approximately 14% are seen once. Of the sample, 20% to 25% falls within the top ten clones. Sequencing input: blood. These receptors came from a woman in her 30s with Graves' hyperthyroidism.

The rearrangement uses TRBV13 and TRBJ1-3; 7 positions match TRBD1. From germline, CDR1 is PRHDT and CDR2 FYEKMQ (reference sequence). This CDR3 contains 19 residues. The J segment lost 2 bases and the V segment lost 4 bases, leaving 17 bases of the junction unmatched. CDR3 nucleotides: TGTGCCAGCAGCTCACCTCACACCCGCGGACAGGCTGCTGGAAACACCATATATTTT. It encodes CASSSPHTRGQAAGNTIYF.

This clonotype was counted a few times. The chain employs TRBV10-2 and TRBJ2-7; TRBD1 matches 10 bases. The CDR3 sequence is 15 residues long. Trimming removed 2 bases from V and 3 bases from J; junction bases left unmatched: 4. The germline V gene encodes CDR1 WSHSY and CDR2 SAAADI. This CDR3 reads CASSEMGTGVYEQYF. CDR3 nucleotides: TGCGCCAGCAGTGAGATGGGGACAGGGGTCTACGAGCAGTACTTC.

This clonotype was seen ten or more times. The chain uses TRBV6-2 or TRBV6-3 and TRBJ1-1; tentative D call: TRBD1 (5 bases). Germline loops: CDR1 MNHEY, CDR2 SVGEGT. CDR3 length equals 13 residues. V lost 2 bases, J lost 4 bases, and 8 bases lay in between. DNA of the CDR3: TGTGCCAGCAGTTACGGGGGGTTCACTGAAGCTTTCTTT. It translates to CASSYGGFTEAFF.

In its sample, this clonotype was seen many times. The chain carries TRBV11-2 and TRBJ2-7, with a possible D match to TRBD1 (6 bases). The germline CDR1 and CDR2 sequences are SGHAT and FQNNGV. The length of the CDR3 is 15 residues. Trimming removed 5 bases at V and 6 bases at J, with 20 bases between. The CDR3 is CASSSRGDSIGEQYF. DNA for the CDR3: TGTGCCAGCAGCAGCAGGGGCGACTCTATCGGCGAGCAGTACTTC.

This clonotype came up many times. The rearrangement joins TRBV18 to TRBJ1-2; D is uncertain. Germline CDR1 and CDR2: KGHSH and LQKENI. The CDR3 is 16 residues long. V was trimmed by 2 bases and J by 5 bases, leaving 18 bases between them. The CDR3 loop reads CASSPSRGPGSYGYTF. DNA of the CDR3: TGTGCCAGCTCACCAAGTCGCGGACCGGGGTCTTATGGCTACACCTTC.

This clonotype showed up many times. The chain joins TRBV28 to TRBJ1-1, with TRBD1 matching 7 bases. The CDR3 extends over 13 amino acids. Trimming at V came to 6 bases and at J to 7 bases, leaving 8 bases not matched to a gene. Germline CDR1 is MDHEN and CDR2 is SYDVKM. For the CDR3, the DNA is TGTGCCAGCAGCCTCAGGGGGAGAAATGAAGCTTTCTTT. This gives the protein CASSLRGRNEAFF.

The chain carries TRBV20-1 and TRBJ1-3; TRBD1 might be the D (5 bases). V was trimmed by 3 bases and J by 3 bases, leaving 12 bases between them. The CDR3 is 14 amino acids. CDR1 and CDR2 from the germline V gene are DFQATT and SNEGSKA (reference sequence). CDR3 in amino acids: CSASLGGFGNTIYF. CDR3 bases: TGCAGTGCTAGTTTGGGGGGATTTGGAAACACCATATATTTT.

This clonotype was counted many times. The V and J genes are TRBV20-1 and TRBJ2-1; 7 nucleotides line up with TRBD2. Trimming took 6 bases from V and 1 from J; bases not matched to a gene: 3. Germline loops: CDR1 DFQATT, CDR2 SNEGSKA (reference sequence). There are 13 residues in the CDR3. CDR3: CSATAGSYNEQFF. CDR3 bases: TGCAGTGCAACAGCGGGATCCTACAATGAGCAGTTCTTC.

For the CDR3, the DNA is TGTGCCAGTAGTGCATTGGGACAGGGTTACAATGAGCAGTTCTTC. This encodes CASSALGQGYNEQFF. The V call is TRBV19, the J call TRBJ2-1, with 9 positions matching TRBD1. Trimming removed 5 bases from V and 4 bases from J; junction bases left unmatched: 6. Germline V gene sequence: CDR1 LNHDA, CDR2 SQIVND (reference sequence). This CDR3 has 15 residues.

This clonotype was counted many times. V usage is TRBV6-2 or TRBV6-3 and J usage is TRBJ2-7; no firm D call. Germline CDR1 and CDR2: MNHEY and SVGEGT. The CDR3 runs 14 residues. Deletions cut 1 base from V and 6 bases from J, with 13 bases between. CDR3 DNA sequence: TGTGCCAGCAGTTACTACGCGACCCGGTCCGAGCAGTACTTC. Protein: CASSYYATRSEQYF.

In its sample, this clonotype was seen many times. This rearrangement joins TRBV29-1 to TRBJ2-1, with TRBD2 matching 8 bases. Germline V gene data show CDR1 as SQVTM and CDR2 as ANQGSEA. J gave up 8 bases and V 2 bases, and 14 bases lay outside the gene matches. The CDR3 loop spans 16 amino acids. CDR3 amino acids: CSVEPRGRSAGYEQFF. The CDR3 DNA is TGCAGCGTTGAACCCCGCGGGAGGTCCGCGGGGTATGAGCAGTTCTTC.

Notes on this clonotype: This may be a read error: a much more frequent sequence differs by one nucleotide. The conserved final phenylalanine or tryptophan is absent from the CDR3, which likely points to a read error. This rearrangement joins TRBV7-2 to TRBJ1-5, with 8 nucleotides matching TRBD1. Germline CDR1 is SGHTA and CDR2 is FQGNSA. The CDR3 extends over 15 amino acids. V was pared by 5 bases and J by 3 bases, with 6 bases of the junction left unmatched. CDR3 DNA: TGTGCCAGCAGCGTACGGACAGGGTTCAATCAGCCCCAGCATTGT. Amino acids: CASSVRTGFNQPQHC.

This chain joins TRBV6-1 and TRBJ1-5; TRBD1 matches at 7 bases. Trimming took 6 bases from V and 4 from J; bases not matched to a gene: 6. The CDR3 runs to 14 residues. Per the germline V gene, CDR1 is MNHNS and CDR2 is SASEGT. Written as DNA, the CDR3 is TGTGCCAGCAGAGAAACAGGGGAAAATCAGCCCCAGCATTTT. Amino acid sequence: CASRETGENQPQHF.

This clonotype came up many times. The chain has TRBV28 and TRBJ2-1, with TRBD1 identical over 7 bases. J was trimmed by 7 bases and V by 5 bases; bases with no gene match: 8. Germline V gene lookup returns CDR1 MDHEN and CDR2 SYDVKM. The CDR3 consists of 14 residues. CDR3 in DNA: TGTGCCAGCAGTCACAGGGGCGGGTCGAATGAGCAGTTCTTC. Its translation: CASSHRGGSNEQFF.

This clonotype was picked up a small number of times. The gene calls are TRBV28 and TRBJ2-2; the match to TRBD1 covers 11 bases. V dropped 2 bases and J dropped 2; count of bases not matched to a gene: 1. Germline V gives CDR1 MDHEN, CDR2 SYDVKM. This CDR3 is built from 16 residues. CDR3 sequence: CASSLRTGGNTGELFF. DNA of the CDR3: TGTGCCAGCAGTTTAAGGACAGGGGGCAACACCGGGGAGCTGTTTTTT.

This clonotype was counted at least ten times. The rearrangement joins TRBV12-3 or TRBV12-4 to TRBJ2-1; TRBD2 aligns across 14 bases. J lost 9 bases, V lost 7 bases, and 8 bases had no gene match. The CDR3 is 15 amino acids. This CDR3 reads CASNPGLAGDSEQFF. For the CDR3, the DNA is TGTGCCAGCAACCCGGGACTAGCGGGGGACAGTGAGCAGTTCTTC.

CDR3 protein: CASSFSGGTYEQYF. The DNA for the CDR3 is TGTGCCAGCAGTTTTAGCGGGGGAACCTACGAGCAGTACTTC. The gene calls are TRBV27 and TRBJ2-7; 9 bases are shared with TRBD2. Germline CDR1 is MNHEY and CDR2 is SMNVEV (reference sequence). V was clipped by 3 bases and J by 2 bases; unmatched bases: 2. There are 14 residues in the CDR3.

This clonotype has ten or more counts. DNA for the CDR3: TGTGCCAGCAGCCTAAAGGGACGGCCTAATGAAAAACTGTTTTTT. It is translated as CASSLKGRPNEKLFF. The V call is TRBV11-3, the J call TRBJ1-4; possible D gene TRBD1, 5 bases. The CDR3 sequence is 15 residues long. From germline, CDR1 is SGHNT and CDR2 YENEEA. Trimming pared 5 bases from V and 3 bases from J, leaving 13 bases between.